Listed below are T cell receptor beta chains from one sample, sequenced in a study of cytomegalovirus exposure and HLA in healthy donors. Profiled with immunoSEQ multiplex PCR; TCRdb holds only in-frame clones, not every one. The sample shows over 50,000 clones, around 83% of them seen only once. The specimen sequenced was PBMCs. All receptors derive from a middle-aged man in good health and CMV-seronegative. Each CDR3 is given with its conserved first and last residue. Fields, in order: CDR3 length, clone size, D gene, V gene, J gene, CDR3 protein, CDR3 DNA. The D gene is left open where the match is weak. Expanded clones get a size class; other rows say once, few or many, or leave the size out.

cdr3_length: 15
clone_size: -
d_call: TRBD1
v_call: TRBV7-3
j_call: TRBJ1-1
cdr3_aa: CASSLIGTGRTEAFF
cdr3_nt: TGTGCCAGCAGCTTAATTGGGACAGGGAGGACTGAAGCTTTCTTT

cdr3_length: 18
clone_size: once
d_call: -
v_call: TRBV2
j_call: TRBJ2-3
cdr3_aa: CASSVGVAAAVRTDTQYF
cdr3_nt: TGTGCCAGCAGTGTGGGAGTAGCGGCGGCCGTTCGCACAGATACGCAGTATTTT

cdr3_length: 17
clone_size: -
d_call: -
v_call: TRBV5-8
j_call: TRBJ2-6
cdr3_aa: CASSLSTGSAGANVLTF
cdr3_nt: TGTGCCAGCAGCTTGAGCACGGGGTCTGCTGGGGCCAACGTCCTGACTTTC

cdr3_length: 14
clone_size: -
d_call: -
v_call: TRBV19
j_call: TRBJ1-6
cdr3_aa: CASNPGGHNSPLHF
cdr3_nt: TGTGCCAGTAATCCGGGGGGCCATAATTCACCCCTCCACTTT

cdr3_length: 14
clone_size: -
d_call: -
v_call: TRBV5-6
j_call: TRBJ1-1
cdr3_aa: CASSINRAHTEAFF
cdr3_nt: TGTGCCAGCAGCATAAACAGGGCGCACACTGAAGCTTTCTTT

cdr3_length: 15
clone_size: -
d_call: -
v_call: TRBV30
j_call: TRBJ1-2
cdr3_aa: CAWSVSQRFNYGYTF
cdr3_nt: TGTGCCTGGAGTGTTTCGCAGCGTTTTAACTATGGCTACACCTTC

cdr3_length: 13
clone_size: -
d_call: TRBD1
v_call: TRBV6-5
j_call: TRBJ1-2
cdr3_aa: CAASKGADYGYTF
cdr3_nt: TGTGCCGCATCAAAGGGGGCGGACTATGGCTACACCTTC

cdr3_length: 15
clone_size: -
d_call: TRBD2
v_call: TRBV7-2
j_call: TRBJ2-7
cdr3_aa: CASSLELGLATEQYF
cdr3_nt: TGTGCCAGCAGCCTAGAATTGGGACTAGCGACCGAGCAGTACTTC

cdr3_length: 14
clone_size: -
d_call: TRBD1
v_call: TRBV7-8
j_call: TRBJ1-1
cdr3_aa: CASSLRGQGLEAFF
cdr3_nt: TGTGCCAGCAGCTTACGGGGACAGGGGTTGGAAGCTTTCTTT

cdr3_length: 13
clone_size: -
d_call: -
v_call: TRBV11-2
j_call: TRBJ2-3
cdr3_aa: CASSSYYTDTQYF
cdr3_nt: TGTGCCAGCAGCTCCTACTACACAGATACGCAGTATTTT

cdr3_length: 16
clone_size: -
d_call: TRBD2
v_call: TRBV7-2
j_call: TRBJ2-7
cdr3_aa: CASSLGLAGDSYEQYF
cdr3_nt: TGTGCCAGCAGCCTCGGACTAGCGGGGGACTCCTACGAGCAGTACTTC

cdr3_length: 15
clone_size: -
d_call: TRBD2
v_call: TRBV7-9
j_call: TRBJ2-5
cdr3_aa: CASTGGGPVQETQYF
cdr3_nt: TGTGCCAGCACTGGCGGGGGGCCGGTACAAGAGACCCAGTACTTC

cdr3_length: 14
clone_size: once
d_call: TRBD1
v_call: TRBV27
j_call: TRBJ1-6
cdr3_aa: CASSIGGGVRALHF
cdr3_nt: TGTGCCAGCAGCATAGGGGGCGGCGTACGGGCCCTCCACTTT

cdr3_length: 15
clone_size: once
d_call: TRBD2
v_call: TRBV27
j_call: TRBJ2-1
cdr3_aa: CASSLGRGGYNEQFF
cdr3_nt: TGTGCCAGCAGTTTAGGTCGGGGGGGTTACAATGAGCAGTTCTTC

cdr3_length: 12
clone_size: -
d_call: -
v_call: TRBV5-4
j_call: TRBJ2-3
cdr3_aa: CASSLGQDTQYF
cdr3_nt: TGTGCCAGCAGCTTGGGGCAAGATACGCAGTATTTT

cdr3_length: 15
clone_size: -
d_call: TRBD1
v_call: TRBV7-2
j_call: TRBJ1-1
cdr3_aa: CASSPRTGRNTEAFF
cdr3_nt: TGTGCCAGCAGCCCAAGGACAGGTCGGAACACTGAAGCTTTCTTT

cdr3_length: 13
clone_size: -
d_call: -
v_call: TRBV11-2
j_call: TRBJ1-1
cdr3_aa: CASSLGSNTEAFF
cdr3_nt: TGTGCCAGCAGCTTGGGCTCGAACACTGAAGCTTTCTTT

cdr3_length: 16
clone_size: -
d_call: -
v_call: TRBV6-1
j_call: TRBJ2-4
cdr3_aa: CASSETGLFNKNIQYF
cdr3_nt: TGTGCCAGCAGTGAAACGGGACTTTTTAACAAAAACATTCAGTACTTC

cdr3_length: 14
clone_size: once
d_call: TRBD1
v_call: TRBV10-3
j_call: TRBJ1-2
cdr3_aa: CAISEGQGIRGYTF
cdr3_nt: TGTGCCATCAGTGAAGGACAGGGGATACGGGGCTACACCTTC

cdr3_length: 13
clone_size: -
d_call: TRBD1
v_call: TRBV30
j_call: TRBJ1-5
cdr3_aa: CAWAEGQGQPQHF
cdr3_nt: TGTGCCTGGGCGGAGGGACAGGGTCAGCCCCAGCATTTT

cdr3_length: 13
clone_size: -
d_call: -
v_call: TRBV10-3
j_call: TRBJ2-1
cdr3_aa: CAISGGIGNEQFF
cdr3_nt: TGTGCCATCAGTGGGGGCATCGGCAATGAGCAGTTCTTC

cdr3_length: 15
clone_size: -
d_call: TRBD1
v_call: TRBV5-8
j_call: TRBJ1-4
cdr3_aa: CASNSGAGGGEKLFF
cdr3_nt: TGTGCCAGCAACTCTGGTGCAGGGGGAGGTGAAAAACTGTTTTTT

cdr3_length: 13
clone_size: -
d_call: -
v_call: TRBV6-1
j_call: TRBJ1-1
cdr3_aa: CASSHTGLTEAFF
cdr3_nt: TGTGCCAGCAGTCATACAGGGTTGACTGAAGCTTTCTTT

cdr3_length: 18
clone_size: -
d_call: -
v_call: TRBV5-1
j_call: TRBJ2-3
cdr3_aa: CASRPDSLRTTSTDTQYF
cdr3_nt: TGCGCCAGCAGACCCGACAGTTTGAGAACGACTAGCACAGATACGCAGTATTTT

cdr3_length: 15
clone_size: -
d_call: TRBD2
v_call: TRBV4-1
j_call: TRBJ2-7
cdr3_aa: CASSQGRTSGYEQYF
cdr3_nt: TGCGCCAGCAGCCAAGGAAGGACTAGCGGCTACGAGCAGTACTTC

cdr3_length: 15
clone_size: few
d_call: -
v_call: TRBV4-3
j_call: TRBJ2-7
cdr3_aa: CASSANQGKGYEQYF
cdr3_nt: TGCGCCAGCAGCGCAAACCAGGGGAAGGGGTACGAGCAGTACTTC

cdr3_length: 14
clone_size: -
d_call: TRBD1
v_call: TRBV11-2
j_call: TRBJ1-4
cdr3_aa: CASRDRGRGEKLFF
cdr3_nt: TGTGCCAGCAGAGACAGGGGGCGGGGTGAAAAACTGTTTTTT

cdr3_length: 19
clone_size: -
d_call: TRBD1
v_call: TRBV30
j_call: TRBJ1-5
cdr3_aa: CAWPGERDRFLHSNQPQHF
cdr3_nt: TGTGCCTGGCCGGGGGAAAGGGACAGGTTCTTACATAGCAATCAGCCCCAGCATTTT

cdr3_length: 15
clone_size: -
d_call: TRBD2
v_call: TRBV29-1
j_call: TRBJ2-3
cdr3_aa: CSPSPGTSGTDTQYF
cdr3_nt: TGCAGCCCTTCCCCCGGGACTAGCGGCACAGATACGCAGTATTTT

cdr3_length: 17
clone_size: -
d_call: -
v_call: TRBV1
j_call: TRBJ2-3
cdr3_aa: CTSSQAGLAGGPDTQYF
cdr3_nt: TGCACCAGCAGCCAAGCGGGACTAGCGGGGGGGCCGGATACGCAGTATTTT

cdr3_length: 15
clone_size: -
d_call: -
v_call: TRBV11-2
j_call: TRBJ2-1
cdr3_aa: CASSLEGGSYNEQFF
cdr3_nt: TGTGCCAGCAGCTTAGAAGGGGGCTCCTACAATGAGCAGTTCTTC

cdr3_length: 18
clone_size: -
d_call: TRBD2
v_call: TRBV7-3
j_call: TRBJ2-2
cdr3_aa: CASSLNPGGALGAGELFF
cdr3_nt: TGTGCCAGCAGCTTAAACCCGGGGGGGGCCTTAGGGGCCGGGGAGCTGTTTTTT

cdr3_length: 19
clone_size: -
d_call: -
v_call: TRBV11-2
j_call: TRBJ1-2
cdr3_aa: CASSFFSVPRTRTNYGYTF
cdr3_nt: TGTGCCAGCAGCTTTTTTTCCGTTCCCAGGACACGGACGAACTATGGCTACACCTTC

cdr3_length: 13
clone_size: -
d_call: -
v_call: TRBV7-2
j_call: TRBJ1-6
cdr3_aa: CASSLHRESPLHF
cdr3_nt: TGTGCCAGCAGCTTACACAGGGAGTCACCCCTCCACTTT

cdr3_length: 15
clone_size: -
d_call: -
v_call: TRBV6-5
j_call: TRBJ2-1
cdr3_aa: CASSSDRSSYNEQFF
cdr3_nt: TGTGCCAGCAGTTCGGACAGAAGCTCCTACAATGAGCAGTTCTTC

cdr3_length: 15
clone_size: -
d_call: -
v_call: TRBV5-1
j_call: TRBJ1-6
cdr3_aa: CASSLALQGYSPLHF
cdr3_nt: TGCGCCAGCAGCTTGGCTTTGCAGGGGTATTCACCCCTCCACTTT

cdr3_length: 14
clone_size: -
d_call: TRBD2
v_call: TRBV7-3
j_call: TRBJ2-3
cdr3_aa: CASSYSGTTDTQYF
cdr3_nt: TGTGCCAGCAGTTATAGCGGGACCACAGATACGCAGTATTTT

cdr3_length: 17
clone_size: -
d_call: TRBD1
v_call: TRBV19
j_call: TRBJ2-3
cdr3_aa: CASSIAEGAKGTDTQYF
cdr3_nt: TGTGCCAGTAGTATAGCCGAGGGGGCGAAGGGCACAGATACGCAGTATTTT

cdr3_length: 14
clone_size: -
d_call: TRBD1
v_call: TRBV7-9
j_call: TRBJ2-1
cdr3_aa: CASSLGGTGGEQFF
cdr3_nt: TGTGCCAGCAGCTTAGGCGGGACAGGGGGCGAGCAGTTCTTC

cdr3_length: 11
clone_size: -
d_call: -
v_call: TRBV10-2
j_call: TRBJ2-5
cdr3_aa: CASSDLVTQYF
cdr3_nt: TGCGCCAGCAGCGATTTAGTGACCCAGTACTTC

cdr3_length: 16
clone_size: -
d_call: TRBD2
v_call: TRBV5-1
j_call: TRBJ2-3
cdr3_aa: CASSLEAGGLGDTQYF
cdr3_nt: TGCGCCAGCAGCTTGGAGGCGGGGGGGCTTGGAGATACGCAGTATTTT